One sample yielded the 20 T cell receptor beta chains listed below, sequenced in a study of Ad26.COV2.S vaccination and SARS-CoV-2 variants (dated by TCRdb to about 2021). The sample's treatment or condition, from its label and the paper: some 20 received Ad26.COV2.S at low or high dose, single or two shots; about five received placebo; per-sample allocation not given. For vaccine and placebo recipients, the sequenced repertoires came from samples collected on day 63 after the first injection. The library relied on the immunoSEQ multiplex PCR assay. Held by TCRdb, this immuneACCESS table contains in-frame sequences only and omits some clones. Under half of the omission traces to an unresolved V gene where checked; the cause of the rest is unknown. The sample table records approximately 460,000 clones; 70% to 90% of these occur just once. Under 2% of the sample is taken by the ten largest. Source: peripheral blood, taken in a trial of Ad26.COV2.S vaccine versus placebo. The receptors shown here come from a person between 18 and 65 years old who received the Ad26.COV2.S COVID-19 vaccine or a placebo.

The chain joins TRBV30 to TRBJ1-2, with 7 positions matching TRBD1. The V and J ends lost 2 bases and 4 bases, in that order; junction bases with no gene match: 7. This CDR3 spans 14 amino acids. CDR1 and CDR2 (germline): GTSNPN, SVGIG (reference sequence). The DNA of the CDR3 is TGTGCCTGGAGTCCAATGGGACAGATCTATGGCTACACCTTC. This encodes CAWSPMGQIYGYTF.

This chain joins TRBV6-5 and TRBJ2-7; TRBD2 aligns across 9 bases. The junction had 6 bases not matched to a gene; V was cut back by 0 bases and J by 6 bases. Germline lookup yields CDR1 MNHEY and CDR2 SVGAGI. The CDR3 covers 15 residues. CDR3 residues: CASSYSSSGILEQYF. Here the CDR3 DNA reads TGTGCCAGCAGTTACTCGTCTAGCGGGATTCTCGAGCAGTACTTC.

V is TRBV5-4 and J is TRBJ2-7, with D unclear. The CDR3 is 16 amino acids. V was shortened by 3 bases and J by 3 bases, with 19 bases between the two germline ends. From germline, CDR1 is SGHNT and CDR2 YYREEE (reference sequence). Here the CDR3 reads CASSSPASKGNYEQYF. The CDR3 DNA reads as TGTGCCAGCAGCTCCCCGGCCAGCAAGGGAAACTACGAGCAGTACTTC.

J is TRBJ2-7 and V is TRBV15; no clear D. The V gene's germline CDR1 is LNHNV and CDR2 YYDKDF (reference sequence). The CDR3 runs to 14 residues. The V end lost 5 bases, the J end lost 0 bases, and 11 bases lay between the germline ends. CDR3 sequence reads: CATSELTSSYEQYF. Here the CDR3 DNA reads TGTGCCACCAGCGAGCTGACGTCCTCCTACGAGCAGTACTTC.

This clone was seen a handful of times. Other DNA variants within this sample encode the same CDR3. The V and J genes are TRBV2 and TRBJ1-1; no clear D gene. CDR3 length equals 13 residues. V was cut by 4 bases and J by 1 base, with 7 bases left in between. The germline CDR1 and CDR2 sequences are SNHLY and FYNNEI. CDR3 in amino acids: CASSGQPNTEAFF. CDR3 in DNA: TGTGCCAGCAGTGGGCAGCCGAACACTGAAGCTTTCTTT.

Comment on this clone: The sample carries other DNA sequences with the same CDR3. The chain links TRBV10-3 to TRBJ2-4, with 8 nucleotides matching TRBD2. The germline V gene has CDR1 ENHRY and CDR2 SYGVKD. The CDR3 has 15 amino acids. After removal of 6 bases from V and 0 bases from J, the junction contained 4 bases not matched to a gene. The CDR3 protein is CAISEAGAAKNIQYF. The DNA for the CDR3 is TGTGCCATCAGCGAAGCGGGGGCAGCCAAAAACATTCAGTACTTC.

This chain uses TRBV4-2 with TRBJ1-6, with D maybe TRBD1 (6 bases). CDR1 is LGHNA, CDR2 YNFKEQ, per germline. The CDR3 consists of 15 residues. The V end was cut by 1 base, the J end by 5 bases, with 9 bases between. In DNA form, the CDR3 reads TGTGCCAGCAGCCAAGCCGGGACAAATAATTCACCCCTCCACTTT. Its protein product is CASSQAGTNNSPLHF.

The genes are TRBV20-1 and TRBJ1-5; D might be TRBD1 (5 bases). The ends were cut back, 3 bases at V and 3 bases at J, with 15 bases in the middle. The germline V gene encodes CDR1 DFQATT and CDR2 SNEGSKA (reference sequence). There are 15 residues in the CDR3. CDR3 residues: CSASAGFGLNQPQHF. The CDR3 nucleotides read TGCAGTGCTAGTGCAGGGTTCGGACTCAATCAGCCCCAGCATTTT.

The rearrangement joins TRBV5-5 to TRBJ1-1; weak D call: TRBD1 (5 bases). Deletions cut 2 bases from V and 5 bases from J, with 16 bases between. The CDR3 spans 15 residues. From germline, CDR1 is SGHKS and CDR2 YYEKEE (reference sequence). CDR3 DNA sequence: TGTGCCAGCAGCTTCGTCCCGGGGGGAGGTACTGAAGCTTTCTTT. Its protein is CASSFVPGGGTEAFF. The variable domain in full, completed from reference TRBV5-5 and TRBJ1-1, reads DAGVTQSPTHLIKTRGQQVTLRCSPISGHKSVSWYQQVLGQGPQFIFQYYEKEERGRGNFPDRFSARQFPNYSSELNVNALLLGDSALYLCASSFVPGGGTEAFFGQGTRLTVV.

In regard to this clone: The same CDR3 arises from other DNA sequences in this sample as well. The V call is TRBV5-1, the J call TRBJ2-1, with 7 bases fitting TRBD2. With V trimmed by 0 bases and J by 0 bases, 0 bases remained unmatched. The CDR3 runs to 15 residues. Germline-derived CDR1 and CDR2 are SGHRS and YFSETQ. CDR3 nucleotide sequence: TGCGCCAGCAGCTTGGCTAGCGGCTCCTACAATGAGCAGTTCTTC. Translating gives CASSLASGSYNEQFF.

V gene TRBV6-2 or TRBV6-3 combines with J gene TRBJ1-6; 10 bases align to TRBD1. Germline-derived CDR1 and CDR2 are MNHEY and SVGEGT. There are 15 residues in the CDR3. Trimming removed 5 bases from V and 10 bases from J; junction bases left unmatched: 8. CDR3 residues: CASSLPWDRGSPLHF. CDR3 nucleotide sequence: TGTGCCAGCAGTCTACCCTGGGACAGGGGCTCACCCCTCCACTTT.

DNA for the CDR3: TGTGCCAGCAGCTGTGCGTGTGGAGATACGCAGTATTTT. Protein: CASSCACGDTQYF. The chain joins TRBV5-4 to TRBJ2-3; D is uncertain. V was clipped by 3 bases and J by 5 bases, with 10 bases between them. The CDR3 has 13 amino acids. Per the germline V gene, CDR1 is SGHNT and CDR2 is YYREEE (reference sequence).

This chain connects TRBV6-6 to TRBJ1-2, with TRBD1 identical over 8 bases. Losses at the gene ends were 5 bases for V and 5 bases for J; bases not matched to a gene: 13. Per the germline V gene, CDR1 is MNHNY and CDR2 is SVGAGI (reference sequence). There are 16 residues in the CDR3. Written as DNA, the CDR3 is TGTGCCAGCAGTCTGGACAGGGTGTTATCGGGGTATGGCTACACCTTC. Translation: CASSLDRVLSGYGYTF.

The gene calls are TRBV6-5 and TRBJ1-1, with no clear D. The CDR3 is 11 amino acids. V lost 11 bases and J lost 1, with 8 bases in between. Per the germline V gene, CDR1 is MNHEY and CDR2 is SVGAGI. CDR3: CAGHTNTEAFF. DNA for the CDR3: TGTGCCGGCCATACGAACACTGAAGCTTTCTTT.

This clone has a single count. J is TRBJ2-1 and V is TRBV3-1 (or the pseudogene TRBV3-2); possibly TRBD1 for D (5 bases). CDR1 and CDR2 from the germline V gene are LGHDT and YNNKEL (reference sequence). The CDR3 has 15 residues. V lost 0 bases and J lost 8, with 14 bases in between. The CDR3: CASSQEGRDMDEQFF. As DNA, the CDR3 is TGTGCCAGCAGCCAAGAGGGGCGCGACATGGATGAGCAGTTCTTC.

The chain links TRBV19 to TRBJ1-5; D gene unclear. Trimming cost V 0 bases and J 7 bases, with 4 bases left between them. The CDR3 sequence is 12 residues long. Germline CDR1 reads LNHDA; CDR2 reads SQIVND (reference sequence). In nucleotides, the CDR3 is TGTGCCAGTAGTATAGATTACCAGCCCCAGCATTTT. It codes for CASSIDYQPQHF.

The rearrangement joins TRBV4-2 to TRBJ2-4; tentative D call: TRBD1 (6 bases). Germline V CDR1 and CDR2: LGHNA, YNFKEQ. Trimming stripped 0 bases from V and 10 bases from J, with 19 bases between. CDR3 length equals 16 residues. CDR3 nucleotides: TGTGCCAGCAGCCAAGAGGGCGGTGGGGGCGGGCAAATTCAGTACTTC. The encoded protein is CASSQEGGGGGQIQYF.

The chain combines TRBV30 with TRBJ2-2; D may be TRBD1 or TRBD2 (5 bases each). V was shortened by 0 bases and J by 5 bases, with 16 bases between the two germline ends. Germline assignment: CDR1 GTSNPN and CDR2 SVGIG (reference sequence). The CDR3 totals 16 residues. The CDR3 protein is CAWSVKGRMDTGELFF. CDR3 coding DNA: TGTGCCTGGAGTGTAAAGGGACGGATGGATACCGGGGAGCTGTTTTTT.

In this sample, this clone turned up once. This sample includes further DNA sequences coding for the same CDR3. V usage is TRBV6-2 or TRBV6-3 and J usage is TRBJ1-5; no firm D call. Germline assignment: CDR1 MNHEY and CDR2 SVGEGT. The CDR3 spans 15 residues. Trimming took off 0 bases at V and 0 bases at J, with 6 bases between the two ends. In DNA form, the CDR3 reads TGTGCCAGCAGTTACTCTGGAGCTAGCAATCAGCCCCAGCATTTT. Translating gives CASSYSGASNQPQHF.

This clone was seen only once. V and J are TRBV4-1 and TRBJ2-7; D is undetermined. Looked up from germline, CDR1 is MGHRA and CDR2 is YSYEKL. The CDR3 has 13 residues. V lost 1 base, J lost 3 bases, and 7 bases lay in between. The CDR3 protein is CASSQVRHYEQYF. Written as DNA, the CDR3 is TGCGCCAGCAGCCAAGTGAGGCACTACGAGCAGTACTTC.